This entry lists 19 T cell receptor beta chains sequenced from one sample in a study of cytomegalovirus exposure and HLA in healthy donors. PCR was performed using 60 Vbeta and 13 Jbeta primers. Using immunoSEQ multiplex PCR, the repertoire was profiled, and TCRdb retains in-frame clones only, with some absent. The sample holds some 140,000 clones, roughly 80% seen once. Sequencing input: PBMCs. The origin of the receptors is a man aged 30 to 45 in good health and CMV-seronegative.

The chain is built from TRBV28 and TRBJ2-7; 10 nucleotides agree with TRBD2. This CDR3 region has 14 residues. V was pared by 8 bases and J by 1 base, with 5 bases of the junction left unmatched. The germline V gene has CDR1 MDHEN and CDR2 SYDVKM. The CDR3 region is CASLGTSASYEQYF. The DNA of the CDR3 is TGTGCCAGCCTAGGGACTAGCGCTTCCTACGAGCAGTACTTC.

The V gene is TRBV5-4, the J gene TRBJ2-4, with 10 bases fitting TRBD2. The V segment lost 4 bases and the J segment 4 bases; nucleotides outside the gene matches: 17. CDR1 is SGHNT, CDR2 YYREEE, per germline (reference sequence). The CDR3 has 19 residues. CDR3 coding DNA: TGTGCCAGCAGCGTGCGAGCGGGAGGGAGCATCACGTATAAAAACATTCAGTACTTC. Translation gives CASSVRAGGSITYKNIQYF.

CDR3 region: CASSTGTGNTIYF. Here the CDR3 DNA reads TGTGCCAGCAGTACCGGGACAGGAAACACCATATATTTT. The V call is TRBV28, the J call TRBJ1-3, with a tentative D call TRBD1 (6 bases). This CDR3 spans 13 amino acids. The germline V gene has CDR1 MDHEN and CDR2 SYDVKM. V was shortened by 5 bases and J by 4 bases, with 9 bases between the two germline ends.

This sequence joins TRBV15 and TRBJ2-1; the D gene is possibly TRBD1 (6 bases). V was trimmed by 2 bases and J by 6 bases, leaving 14 bases between them. CDR3 size: 15 residues. Germline V gene sequence: CDR1 LNHNV, CDR2 YYDKDF (reference sequence). The CDR3 DNA sequence: TGTGCCACCAGCAGATCCACGAGAGGGGGCAATGAGCAGTTCTTC. Protein product: CATSRSTRGGNEQFF. Full variable domain (remainder filled in from reference TRBV15 and TRBJ2-1): DAMVIQNPRYQVTQFGKPVTLSCSQTLNHNVMYWYQQKSSQAPKLLFHYYDKDFNNEADTPDNFQSRRPNTSFCFLDIRSPGLGDTAMYLCATSRSTRGGNEQFFGPGTRLTVL.

This clone was counted once. The CDR3 DNA follows: TGTGCCAGCAGACCGGGACAGGGATTAGAAAAACTGTTTTTT. Its translation: CASRPGQGLEKLFF. V usage is TRBV28 and J usage is TRBJ1-4, with TRBD1 matching over 9 bases. Trimming at V came to 6 bases and at J to 8 bases, leaving 7 bases not matched to a gene. The CDR3 runs to 14 residues. Germline V CDR1 and CDR2: MDHEN, SYDVKM.

This chain links TRBV11-2 with TRBJ2-7; 10 nucleotides line up with TRBD2. The CDR3 consists of 14 residues. The V segment lost 3 bases and the J segment 4 bases; nucleotides outside the gene matches: 3. Per germline, CDR1 SGHAT and CDR2 FQNNGV. CDR3 coding DNA: TGTGCCAGCAGCTTTCTAGCGGGAGATTACGAGCAGTACTTC. This encodes CASSFLAGDYEQYF.

The chain combines TRBV11-2 with TRBJ2-6; D gene uncertain. CDR3 length: 16 amino acids. CDR1 and CDR2 (germline): SGHAT, FQNNGV. V was trimmed by 5 bases and J by 0 bases, leaving 11 bases between them. The DNA of the CDR3 is TGTGCCAGCAGCCCTCTTCGGTTCTCTGGGGCCAACGTCCTGACTTTC. Amino acids: CASSPLRFSGANVLTF.

This chain links TRBV2 with TRBJ2-3, with a tentative D call TRBD1 (6 bases). CDR3 length: 16 residues. Trimming removed 4 bases at V and 2 bases at J, with 16 bases between. Germline CDR1 and CDR2: SNHLY and FYNNEI. The DNA of the CDR3 is TGTGCCAGCAGTGGTGGGGGCCAGGAGTACACAGATACGCAGTATTTT. The encoded protein is CASSGGGQEYTDTQYF.

The chain employs TRBV7-9 and TRBJ2-7, with 9 bases that match TRBD2. This CDR3 is built from 15 residues. In germline, CDR1 is SEHNR, CDR2 FQNEAQ (reference sequence). J lost 3 bases, V lost 5 bases, and 8 bases had no gene match. This chain's CDR3 is CASSPSSGMNYEQYF. CDR3 coding DNA: TGTGCCAGCAGCCCCTCTAGCGGGATGAACTACGAGCAGTACTTC.

The V gene is TRBV27, the J gene TRBJ1-1; D possibly corresponds to TRBD1 (5 bases). This CDR3 comprises 15 residues. The germline V gene encodes CDR1 MNHEY and CDR2 SMNVEV (reference sequence). Deletions cut 5 bases from V and 1 base from J, with 14 bases between. For the CDR3, the DNA is TGTGCCAGCAGTATAACGACAGCCCCGAACACTGAAGCTTTCTTT. This gives the protein CASSITTAPNTEAFF.

The chain uses TRBV28 and TRBJ2-4; possibly TRBD2 for D (6 bases). Germline loops: CDR1 MDHEN, CDR2 SYDVKM. V was pared by 5 bases and J by 2 bases, with 22 bases between. This CDR3 spans 18 amino acids. In DNA form, the CDR3 reads TGTGCCAGCAGTCCCCTCGTATCGGGAGTCATGTCCAAAAACATTCAGTACTTC. Amino acid sequence: CASSPLVSGVMSKNIQYF.

The sample holds a few counts of this clone. V usage is TRBV28 and J usage is TRBJ1-4, with TRBD1 identical over 8 bases. Germline CDR1 MDHEN, CDR2 SYDVKM. The V segment lost 6 bases and the J segment 5 bases; nucleotides outside the gene matches: 5. The CDR3 contains 14 residues. CDR3 in DNA: TGTGCCAGCAGGCCGGACAGGGCAAATGAAAAACTGTTTTTT. Translation gives CASRPDRANEKLFF.

The chain employs TRBV5-1 and TRBJ2-7; D is perhaps TRBD1 (5 bases). Looked up from germline, CDR1 is SGHRS and CDR2 is YFSETQ. V was cut by 4 bases and J by 2 bases, with 7 bases left in between. The CDR3 is 12 residues long. CDR3 coding DNA: TGCGCCAGCAGCCTGGACACCTACGAGCAGTACTTC. Its protein product is CASSLDTYEQYF.

This clone occurred once. This sequence joins TRBV7-9 and TRBJ2-3; 7 positions agree with TRBD1. J lost 0 bases, V lost 5 bases, and 2 bases had no gene match. Germline-derived CDR1 and CDR2 are SEHNR and FQNEAQ (reference sequence). The CDR3 runs 14 residues. Written as DNA, the CDR3 is TGTGCCAGCAGCCAGGGGGTTAGCACAGATACGCAGTATTTT. It encodes CASSQGVSTDTQYF. The full variable domain, its missing parts supplied by reference TRBV7-9 and TRBJ2-3, is DTGVSQNPRHKITKRGQNVTFRCDPISEHNRLYWYRQTLGQGPEFLTYFQNEAQLEKSRLLSDRFSAERPKGSFSTLEIQRTEQGDSAMYLCASSQGVSTDTQYFGPGTRLTVL.

The rearrangement uses TRBV28 and TRBJ1-6; D ambiguous. The germline gives CDR1 MDHEN, CDR2 SYDVKM. The CDR3 sequence is 12 residues long. Trimming stripped 3 bases from V and 9 bases from J, with 6 bases between. In nucleotides, the CDR3 is TGTGCCAGCAGTTTCTTGGCTTCACCCCTCCACTTT. Protein sequence: CASSFLASPLHF.

The rearrangement links TRBV7-2 to TRBJ1-2, with 12 bases that match TRBD1. Per germline, CDR1 SGHTA and CDR2 FQGNSA. Trimming took 7 bases from V and 8 from J; bases not matched to a gene: 8. The CDR3 runs to 14 residues. Written as DNA, the CDR3 is TGTGCCAGCACCCGGGACAGGGGGCGAGAAGGCTACACCTTC. Translation: CASTRDRGREGYTF.

The V call is TRBV15, the J call TRBJ1-3; D remains ambiguous. The CDR3 is 16 amino acids. V was pared by 4 bases and J by 0 bases, with 13 bases between. The germline V gene encodes CDR1 LNHNV and CDR2 YYDKDF (reference sequence). The CDR3 nucleotides are TGTGCCACCAGCATCACGGTCCCAGGCTCTGGAAACACCATATATTTT. Translating it yields CATSITVPGSGNTIYF.

The chain carries TRBV9 and TRBJ2-7; 8 bases align to TRBD1. From germline, CDR1 is SGDLS and CDR2 YYNGEE. The CDR3 spans 15 residues. V trimming: 3 bases; J trimming: 3 bases; junction bases outside the gene matches: 8. In DNA form, the CDR3 reads TGTGCCAGCAGCGGTAACACAGGGGGAGGCTACGAGCAGTACTTC. This codes for CASSGNTGGGYEQYF.

The V and J genes are TRBV18 and TRBJ2-3; 8 bases fit TRBD1. The germline V gene has CDR1 KGHSH and CDR2 LQKENI. With V trimmed by 0 bases and J by 4 bases, 6 bases remained unmatched. The CDR3 is made up of 16 amino acids. The CDR3 protein is CASSPPGPGQADTQYF. The CDR3 DNA reads TGTGCCAGCTCACCACCGGGACCGGGACAGGCAGATACGCAGTATTTT.